This T cell receptor beta chain was captured by sequencing in a study of Graves' ophthalmopathy and Graves' hyperthyroidism. Study findings and constraints: Clonotypes were expanded in thyroid at above 0.001 frequency, and most also appeared in blood. Ophthalmopathy versus stable hyperthyroidism: 13-signature model gave around 85% sensitivity, 75% to 83% specificity.

This CDR3 spans 14 amino acids. Germline loops: CDR1 SEHNR, CDR2 FQNEAQ (reference sequence). V gave up 5 bases and J gave up 0 bases, with 10 bases separating them. With a duration under 3 months, ophthalmopathy in the donors showed moderate-to-severe activity, CAS ≥3 and NOSPECS ≥4. RNA transcripts served as template for amplifying TCR beta CDR3 sequences. RT-PCR was first run with HTBI primers, then multiplex PCR in a second round. TCRdb re-called the multiplex PCR reads with MiXCR, one entry per CDR3 protein. The sample shows about 640,000 distinct CDR3 sequences, about 40% of them seen only once. As concerns this clonotype: Antigen specificity is unknown.

Sequenced sample: peripheral blood. The sequence came from an adult man with Graves' ophthalmopathy. This chain connects TRBV7-9 to TRBJ2-5, with D perhaps matching TRBD1 (5 bases). DNA of the CDR3: TGTGCCAGCAGCATACAGGACAACCAAGAGACCCAGTACTTC. Its protein product is CASSIQDNQETQYF.